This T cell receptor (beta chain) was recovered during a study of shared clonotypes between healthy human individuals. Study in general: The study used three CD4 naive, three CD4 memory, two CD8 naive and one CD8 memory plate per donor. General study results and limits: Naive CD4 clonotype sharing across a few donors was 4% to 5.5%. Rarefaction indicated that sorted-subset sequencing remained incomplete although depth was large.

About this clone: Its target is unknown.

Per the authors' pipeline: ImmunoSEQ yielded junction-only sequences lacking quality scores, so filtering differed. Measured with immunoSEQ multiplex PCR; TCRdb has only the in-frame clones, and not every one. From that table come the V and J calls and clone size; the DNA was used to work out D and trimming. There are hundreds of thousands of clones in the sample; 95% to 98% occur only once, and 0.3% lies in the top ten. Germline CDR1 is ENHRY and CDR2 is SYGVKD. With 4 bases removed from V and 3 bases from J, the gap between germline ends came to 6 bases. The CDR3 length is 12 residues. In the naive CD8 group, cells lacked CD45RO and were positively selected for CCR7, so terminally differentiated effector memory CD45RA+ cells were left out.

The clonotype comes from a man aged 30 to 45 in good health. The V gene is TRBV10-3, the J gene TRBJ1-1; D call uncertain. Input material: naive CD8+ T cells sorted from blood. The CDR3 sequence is CAISGGDTEAFF. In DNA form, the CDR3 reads TGTGCCATCAGTGGGGGAGACACTGAAGCTTTCTTT.